This passage covers 29 T cell receptor beta chains from one sample sequenced in a study of blood T cells in healthy people across ages. A second PCR of roughly 7 to 11 cycles used a sample-barcoded 5' primer and a J-beta primer mix. Using its own MiXCR run on the 5' RACE reads, TCRdb lists one record per CDR3 protein. This sample yields 700,000 or so distinct CDR3 sequences, of which 40% to 45% are seen a single time; roughly 30% belongs to the top ten. The sequencing sample was made of blood. The receptor set was obtained from a man older than 75 in good health.

Many counts were recorded for this clonotype. This sequence joins TRBV10-1 and TRBJ2-3; 7 bases align to TRBD2. The CDR3 loop spans 14 amino acids. With V trimmed by 6 bases and J by 4 bases, 7 bases remained unmatched. CDR1 is WNHNN, CDR2 SYGVQD, per germline (reference sequence). In DNA, the CDR3 is TGCGCCAGCAGCCTAGGACTAGGCCCAGATACGCAGTATTTT. Protein: CASSLGLGPDTQYF.

In this sample, this clonotype turned up many times. The chain carries TRBV7-2 and TRBJ1-2; the D is unclear. CDR1 and CDR2 (germline): SGHTA, FQGNSA. The CDR3 is made up of 11 amino acids. V lost 2 bases and J 8 bases, leaving 6 bases between the germline ends. DNA of the CDR3: TGTGCCAGCAGCTTATCCGGGGGCTACACCTTC. Translating gives CASSLSGGYTF.

The chain is built from TRBV7-2 and TRBJ1-5; D may be TRBD1 (6 bases). The V gene's germline CDR1 is SGHTA and CDR2 FQGNSA. V lost 5 bases to trimming and J lost 7 bases, with 12 bases between them. There are 13 residues in the CDR3. CDR3 in DNA: TGTGCCAGCAGCCGAGAAGGGGGACAGCCCCAGCATTTT. Translated: CASSREGGQPQHF.

The chain has TRBV4-2 and TRBJ1-1; 9 bases fit TRBD1. CDR1 and CDR2 from the germline V gene are LGHNA and YNFKEQ. The ends lost 1 base at V and 4 bases at J; junction bases unmatched: 4. The CDR3 is 15 amino acids. The CDR3 sequence is CASSQAGTGPTEAFF. The CDR3 nucleotides read TGTGCCAGCAGCCAAGCCGGGACAGGGCCCACTGAAGCTTTCTTT.

This clonotype was detected a few times. The chain employs TRBV6-2 or TRBV6-3 and TRBJ2-5; 8 bases match TRBD1. The CDR3 has 16 residues. The trim removed 5 bases at V and 3 bases at J, leaving 11 bases unmatched. Germline values: CDR1 MNHEY, CDR2 SVGEGT. The CDR3 is CASSNGTGGTKETQYF. In DNA form, the CDR3 reads TGTGCCAGCAGTAACGGGACAGGAGGTACCAAAGAGACCCAGTACTTC.

The chain joins TRBV24-1 to TRBJ2-6; D is unclear. In germline, CDR1 is KGHDR, CDR2 SFDVKD. Trimming stripped 6 bases from V and 2 bases from J, with 19 bases between. The CDR3 is 18 amino acids. In nucleotides, the CDR3 is TGTGCCACCAGTCCCTCAAGCCCCCGGTTAACTGGGGCCAACGTCCTGACTTTC. Translated: CATSPSSPRLTGANVLTF.

The chain uses TRBV2 and TRBJ1-4; 8 positions match TRBD1. The CDR3 has 15 residues. V shed 6 bases and J 6 bases; nucleotides not matched to a gene: 9. Looked up from germline, CDR1 is SNHLY and CDR2 is FYNNEI. The CDR3 DNA reads TGTGCCAGCAGCGATGACAGGGGCTCGGATGAAAAACTGTTTTTT. This codes for CASSDDRGSDEKLFF. Full variable domain (remainder filled in from reference TRBV2 and TRBJ1-4): EPEVTQTPSHQVTQMGQEVILRCVPISNHLYFYWYRQILGQKVEFLVSFYNNEISEKSEIFDDQFSVERPDGSNFTLKIRSTKLEDSAMYFCASSDDRGSDEKLFFGSGTQLSVL.

This clonotype has a handful of counts. This chain connects TRBV28 to TRBJ2-5; 7 nucleotides align to TRBD2. CDR3 size: 15 residues. Trimming at V came to 3 bases and at J to 0 bases, leaving 4 bases not matched to a gene. Germline V gene data show CDR1 as MDHEN and CDR2 as SYDVKM. Written as DNA, the CDR3 is TGTGCCAGCAGTTTGGGGGGGAGCAACCAAGAGACCCAGTACTTC. It translates to CASSLGGSNQETQYF. Based on the CDR3 plus reference TRBV28 and TRBJ2-5, the full variable domain is DVKVTQSSRYLVKRTGEKVFLECVQDMDHENMFWYRQDPGLGLRLIYFSYDVKMKEKGDIPEGYSVSREKKERFSLILESASTNQTSMYLCASSLGGSNQETQYFGPGTRLLVL.

The chain carries TRBV12-3 or TRBV12-4 and TRBJ2-5, with a tentative D call TRBD1 (5 bases). CDR3 size: 15 residues. V was shortened by 7 bases and J by 3 bases, with 18 bases between the two germline ends. The CDR3 sequence is CASTFGEPGKETQYF. In nucleotides, the CDR3 is TGTGCCAGCACTTTTGGGGAACCAGGGAAAGAGACCCAGTACTTC.

The chain joins TRBV6-5 to TRBJ2-5, with 14 nucleotides matching TRBD2. Per the germline V gene, CDR1 is MNHEY and CDR2 is SVGAGI. With V trimmed by 7 bases and J by 6 bases, 10 bases remained unmatched. The CDR3 totals 16 residues. The CDR3 bases are TGTGCCAGCACCATTCAGACTAGCGGGGGGGCGAAGACCCAGTACTTC. This sequence encodes CASTIQTSGGAKTQYF.

As regards this clonotype: This clone may be a read error of a much larger clone one base away. The rearrangement links TRBV20-1 to TRBJ2-1; 12 nucleotides match TRBD2. The tail of the sequence fits TRBJ2-7 better, so the J call may be wrong. CDR1 and CDR2 (germline): DFQATT, SNEGSKA (reference sequence). CDR3 length: 15 amino acids. The CDR3 reads CSAPTSGRNYNEQYF. The CDR3 nucleotides are TGCAGTGCTCCTACTAGCGGGAGGAACTACAATGAGCAGTACTTC.

The genes are TRBV24-1 and TRBJ1-4; 7 bases align to TRBD1. The V and J ends lost 3 bases and 3 bases, in that order; junction bases with no gene match: 0. This CDR3 region has 14 residues. CDR1 KGHDR and CDR2 SFDVKD come from the germline V gene. The DNA of the CDR3 is TGTGCCACCAGTGATACAGGGGCTAATGAAAAACTGTTTTTT. Translating gives CATSDTGANEKLFF.

Concerning this clonotype itself: At one boundary the junction diverges from the germline segment, which might be a read error. The chain couples TRBV7-2 to TRBJ2-1; the D call may be TRBD1 or TRBD2 (5 bases each). Germline loops: CDR1 SGHTA, CDR2 FQGNSA. The CDR3 is 16 amino acids. The DNA for the CDR3 is TGCGCCAGCAGCTTGGCCGTCGGGGCTACCTACAATGAGCAGTTCTTC. This codes for CASSLAVGATYNEQFF.

This chain links TRBV5-1 with TRBJ2-4; D uncertain. The better agreement between TRBJ2-7 and the DNA end casts doubt on the J call. Germline V gene lookup returns CDR1 SGHRS and CDR2 YFSETQ. The CDR3 contains 16 residues. The DNA for the CDR3 is TGCGCCAGCAGCTTGGGGGTTTCCAGGAACCCACTCGAGCAGTACTTC. This sequence encodes CASSLGVSRNPLEQYF.

The chain carries TRBV5-1 and TRBJ2-5; D may correspond to TRBD1 or TRBD2 (5 bases each). CDR1 is SGHRS, CDR2 YFSETQ, per germline. CDR3 length: 14 amino acids. Deletions cut 5 bases from V and 0 bases from J, with 11 bases between. DNA of the CDR3: TGCGCCAGCAGAAGGGACGCGAACCAAGAGACCCAGTACTTC. Residues: CASRRDANQETQYF.

The rearrangement links TRBV14 to TRBJ1-2; D gene ambiguous. Per the germline V gene, CDR1 is SGHDN and CDR2 is FVKESK. Deletions cut 4 bases from V and 4 bases from J, with 13 bases between. This CDR3 spans 14 amino acids. The CDR3 loop reads CASSPGGSRYGYTF. CDR3 nucleotides: TGTGCCAGCAGCCCAGGAGGTTCCCGCTATGGCTACACCTTC.

This clonotype was picked up one time. The chain has TRBV24-1 and TRBJ2-3, with TRBD1 identical over 11 bases. With 3 bases clipped from V and 3 bases from J, the junction kept 13 bases outside the gene matches. CDR3 size: 19 residues. Looked up from germline, CDR1 is KGHDR and CDR2 is SFDVKD. The CDR3 region is CATSDTGTGGLLKTDTQYF. In nucleotides, the CDR3 is TGTGCCACCAGTGATACCGGGACAGGGGGTCTGTTAAAAACAGATACGCAGTATTTT.

This clonotype has just a few counts. The rearrangement links TRBV2 to TRBJ1-3; TRBD1 aligns across 7 bases. CDR1 is SNHLY and CDR2 is FYNNEI in the germline V gene. The CDR3 loop spans 13 amino acids. Trimming took 5 bases from V and 2 from J; bases not matched to a gene: 0. This CDR3 reads CASSTGAGNTIYF. The CDR3 DNA reads TGTGCCAGCAGTACAGGGGCTGGAAACACCATATATTTT.

This clonotype has only a few counts. The J gene is TRBJ1-1, the V gene TRBV20-1, with 7 bases aligning to TRBD1. The V gene's germline CDR1 is DFQATT and CDR2 SNEGSKA (reference sequence). This CDR3 comprises 14 residues. J lost 1 base, V lost 5 bases, and 7 bases had no gene match. The CDR3 reads CSAWKGTANTEAFF. Written as DNA, the CDR3 is TGCAGTGCTTGGAAAGGGACAGCGAACACTGAAGCTTTCTTT.

The chain couples TRBV20-1 to TRBJ1-5; D perhaps matches TRBD1 (5 bases). The CDR3 is made up of 13 amino acids. Germline-derived CDR1 and CDR2 are DFQATT and SNEGSKA (reference sequence). The V end was cut by 6 bases, the J end by 6 bases, with 15 bases between. The CDR3, as DNA: TGCAGTGCCAGATCTGGGGCTGGTCAGCCCCAGCATTTT. Protein sequence: CSARSGAGQPQHF.

The V gene is TRBV20-1, the J gene TRBJ2-5; the match to TRBD2 covers 13 bases. The V and J ends lost 7 bases and 1 base, in that order; junction bases with no gene match: 9. CDR1 is DFQATT, CDR2 SNEGSKA, per germline (reference sequence). The CDR3 runs 16 residues. CDR3 region: CSDIGTSGKSQETQYF. DNA for the CDR3: TGCAGTGACATAGGGACTAGCGGGAAATCCCAAGAGACCCAGTACTTC.

This chain uses TRBV12-3 or TRBV12-4 with TRBJ2-3; the match to TRBD2 covers 9 bases. The CDR3 is made up of 15 amino acids. Trimming removed 4 bases from V and 6 bases from J; junction bases left unmatched: 8. CDR3 region: CASSYRAGGPDTQYF. CDR3 nucleotides: TGTGCCAGCAGTTATCGGGCGGGGGGGCCCGATACGCAGTATTTT.

The V call is TRBV5-6, the J call TRBJ1-2, with D possibly TRBD1 on 5 matching bases. This CDR3 region has 12 residues. Germline V gene sequence: CDR1 SGHDT, CDR2 YYEEEE. Trimming took 7 bases from V and 9 from J, leaving 16 bases between them. CDR3 sequence (DNA): TGTGCCAGCGGGCCCGCGGAGGGACGCTACACCTTC. Protein sequence: CASGPAEGRYTF.

There are a few counts of this clonotype. The gene calls are TRBV12-3 or TRBV12-4 and TRBJ2-5, with 8 bases lining up with TRBD1. CDR3 length: 14 amino acids. Trimming at V came to 3 bases and at J to 6 bases, leaving 6 bases not matched to a gene. CDR3 nucleotide sequence: TGTGCCAGCAGTTTGTCAGGGGGCAGCCAGACCCAGTACTTC. It is translated as CASSLSGGSQTQYF.

The gene calls are TRBV20-1 and TRBJ1-1, with a weak D call TRBD1 (5 bases). Trimming cost V 6 bases and J 5 bases, with 25 bases left between them. The CDR3 is 16 residues long. Germline loops: CDR1 DFQATT, CDR2 SNEGSKA (reference sequence). The CDR3 DNA reads as TGCAGTGCGCTCCCCCCAGTGGGGTCCTGGGGGACTGAAGCTTTCTTT. Amino acids: CSALPPVGSWGTEAFF.

This clonotype was counted only a few times. The chain carries TRBV20-1 and TRBJ2-7, with 9 bases identical to TRBD1. The V and J ends lost 6 bases and 3 bases, in that order; junction bases with no gene match: 6. Per germline, CDR1 DFQATT and CDR2 SNEGSKA (reference sequence). The CDR3 runs 13 residues. DNA for the CDR3: TGCAGTGCCGCCCGGGGACAGGGCTACGAGCAGTACTTC. This translates into CSAARGQGYEQYF.

This clonotype came up many times. This chain connects TRBV7-2 to TRBJ2-5, with TRBD2 matching 13 bases. Germline CDR1 and CDR2: SGHTA and FQGNSA. The CDR3 length is 19 residues. The junction had 11 bases not matched to a gene; V was cut back by 2 bases and J by 2 bases. The CDR3 spells CASSLRWGTSGIKQETQYF. In DNA, the CDR3 is TGTGCCAGCAGCTTAAGGTGGGGGACTAGCGGGATCAAGCAAGAGACCCAGTACTTC.

V and J are TRBV7-2 and TRBJ2-3, with 10 bases lining up with TRBD2. The CDR3 contains 17 residues. Trimming cost V 1 base and J 4 bases; bases outside gene matches: 8. CDR1 is SGHTA, CDR2 FQGNSA, per germline. The CDR3 DNA is TGTGCCAGCAGCTTAGACAGTCAGCGGGGGGGCTCAGATACGCAGTATTTT. Its translation: CASSLDSQRGGSDTQYF.

The rearrangement joins TRBV5-1 to TRBJ2-7; weak D call: TRBD2 (6 bases). In germline, CDR1 is SGHRS, CDR2 YFSETQ. The CDR3 loop spans 15 amino acids. V was shortened by 4 bases and J by 4 bases, with 18 bases between the two germline ends. CDR3: CASSRNVAGIYEQYF. In DNA form, the CDR3 reads TGCGCCAGCAGCCGGAACGTCGCGGGGATATACGAGCAGTACTTC.